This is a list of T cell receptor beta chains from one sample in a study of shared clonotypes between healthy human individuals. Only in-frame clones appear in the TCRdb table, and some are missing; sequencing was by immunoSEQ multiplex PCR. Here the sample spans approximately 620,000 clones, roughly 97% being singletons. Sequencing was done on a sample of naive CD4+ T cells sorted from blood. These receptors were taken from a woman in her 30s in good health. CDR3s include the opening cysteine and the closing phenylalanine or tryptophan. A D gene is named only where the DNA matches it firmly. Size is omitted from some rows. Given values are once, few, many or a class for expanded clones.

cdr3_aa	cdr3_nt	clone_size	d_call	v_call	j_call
CATSDSPNYGYTF	TGTGCCACCTCGGACAGTCCTAACTATGGCTACACCTTC	-	-	TRBV28	TRBJ1-2
CAWSVTRAYQETQYF	TGTGCCTGGAGTGTAACAAGGGCCTACCAAGAGACCCAGTACTTC	-	-	TRBV30	TRBJ2-5
CASSPGQGTDTQYF	TGTGCCAGCAGCCCGGGACAGGGCACAGATACGCAGTATTTT	-	TRBD1	TRBV4-2	TRBJ2-3
CASSLMGTATNEKLFF	TGCGCCAGCAGCTTGATGGGGACCGCAACTAATGAAAAACTGTTTTTT	-	-	TRBV5-1	TRBJ1-4
CASRGGTKVTYEQYF	TGTGCCAGCAGGGGGGGGACAAAGGTTACCTACGAGCAGTACTTC	once	-	TRBV11-2	TRBJ2-7
CASSQTEYEQYF	TGTGCCAGCAGCCAAACAGAGTACGAGCAGTACTTC	-	-	TRBV28	TRBJ2-7
CASSERQGAGGYTF	TGTGCCAGCAGTGAACGACAGGGGGCTGGCGGCTACACCTTC	-	TRBD1	TRBV2	TRBJ1-2
CASSIVSATNTEAFF	TGTGCCAGTAGTATAGTGAGCGCGACGAACACTGAAGCTTTCTTT	-	-	TRBV19	TRBJ1-1
CASRPKQENTEAFF	TGTGCCAGCAGGCCCAAACAAGAAAACACTGAAGCTTTCTTT	-	-	TRBV4-2	TRBJ1-1
CASSLVVGVSGNTIYF	TGTGCCAGCAGCTTAGTTGTCGGGGTCTCTGGAAACACCATATATTTT	once	-	TRBV11-2	TRBJ1-3
CAIPLEGSYEQYF	TGCGCCATCCCGTTGGAGGGGTCCTACGAGCAGTACTTC	-	-	TRBV5-1	TRBJ2-7
CASSVDSTSGSTDTQYF	TGTGCCAGCAGCGTAGACTCGACTAGCGGGAGCACAGATACGCAGTATTTT	-	TRBD2	TRBV9	TRBJ2-3
CASSSPGPANEKLFF	TGTGCCAGCAGTTCACCAGGGCCGGCTAATGAAAAACTGTTTTTT	-	-	TRBV28	TRBJ1-4
CASSPVTPTANTEAFF	TGTGCCAGCAGCCCCGTAACCCCGACAGCGAACACTGAAGCTTTCTTT	-	-	TRBV11-2	TRBJ1-1
CASSHTSGTSYNEQFF	TGCGCCAGCAGCCATACTAGCGGGACCTCCTACAATGAGCAGTTCTTC	-	TRBD2	TRBV5-1	TRBJ2-1
CASSPDSNYGYTF	TGTGCCAGCAGTCCCGACAGTAACTATGGCTACACCTTC	-	-	TRBV6-5	TRBJ1-2
CASKGAGGYYEQYF	TGTGCCAGTAAAGGTGCGGGAGGCTACTACGAGCAGTACTTC	-	TRBD2	TRBV19	TRBJ2-7
CASSENPTTDTQYF	TGTGCCAGCAGTGAAAACCCGACCACAGATACGCAGTATTTT	-	-	TRBV6-1	TRBJ2-3
CASSVAMSSRFTSYEQYF	TGTGCCAGCAGCGTAGCAATGAGCAGCCGATTCACCTCCTACGAGCAGTACTTC	-	-	TRBV9	TRBJ2-7
CASSLGTSGTLNNEQFF	TGTGCCAGCAGCTTAGGGACTAGCGGGACACTCAACAATGAGCAGTTCTTC	-	TRBD2	TRBV11-2	TRBJ2-1
CAISESLGLAGGHADTQYF	TGTGCCATCAGTGAGTCCTTGGGACTAGCGGGAGGGCATGCAGATACGCAGTATTTT	-	TRBD2	TRBV10-3	TRBJ2-3
CASSGDGFGEQYF	TGCGCCAGCAGCGGGGACGGCTTTGGCGAGCAGTACTTC	-	-	TRBV5-1	TRBJ2-7
CASRTSEQYF	TGTGCCAGCAGAACTAGTGAGCAGTACTTC	-	-	TRBV6-1	TRBJ2-7
CASSLSGTSWETQYF	TGTGCCAGCAGTTTATCAGGGACTAGCTGGGAGACCCAGTACTTC	-	TRBD2	TRBV27	TRBJ2-5
CASSPRGFGQPQHF	TGTGCCAGCAGTCCGCGAGGGTTCGGGCAGCCCCAGCATTTT	-	-	TRBV5-4	TRBJ1-5
CASREIGSGSGRETQYF	TGTGCCAGCAGGGAAATCGGGAGCGGGAGCGGTAGAGAGACCCAGTACTTC	-	TRBD2	TRBV5-4	TRBJ2-5
CASSSGLAGGEVLGELFF	TGTGCCAGCAGTTCAGGACTAGCGGGAGGAGAGGTGTTGGGGGAGCTGTTTTTT	-	TRBD2	TRBV28	TRBJ2-2
CASSPPSRQGSDEQYF	TGTGCCAGCTCACCACCGAGCCGGCAGGGTAGCGACGAGCAGTACTTC	-	-	TRBV18	TRBJ2-7
CSVELGQETQYF	TGCAGCGTTGAACTCGGTCAAGAGACCCAGTACTTC	-	-	TRBV29-1	TRBJ2-5
CASSPVRRGSDEQYF	TGTGCCAGCTCACCAGTCCGCAGGGGTAGCGACGAGCAGTACTTC	-	-	TRBV18	TRBJ2-7
CASSLSRTGNEQFF	TGTGCCAGCAGCCTGTCCCGGACAGGCAATGAGCAGTTCTTC	-	TRBD1	TRBV7-3	TRBJ2-1
CASSDPGVGTF	TGTGCCAGCAGTGACCCTGGTGTTGGCACCTTC	-	-	TRBV9	TRBJ1-2
CASSFRGEETQYF	TGTGCCAGCAGCTTTAGGGGGGAAGAGACCCAGTACTTC	-	-	TRBV5-4	TRBJ2-5
CASSLGRAGNTGELFF	TGTGCCAGCAGCCTCGGCCGGGCGGGAAACACCGGGGAGCTGTTTTTT	-	-	TRBV11-3	TRBJ2-2
CASSQGNLREGLSQPQHF	TGCGCCAGCAGCCAAGGTAATCTGAGGGAAGGGCTTTCTCAGCCCCAGCATTTT	-	-	TRBV4-1	TRBJ1-5
CASSRQEGTEAFF	TGTGCCAGCAGCCGACAGGAGGGCACTGAAGCTTTCTTT	-	-	TRBV7-8	TRBJ1-1
CASRYRQGTNYEQYF	TGTGCCAGCAGATATCGACAGGGGACGAACTACGAGCAGTACTTC	-	TRBD1	TRBV27	TRBJ2-7
CASSVDPRTSDKYF	TGTGCCAGCAGCGTAGACCCTAGGACTAGCGATAAGTACTTC	-	TRBD2	TRBV9	TRBJ2-4
CASSFWGPQNIQYF	TGTGCCAGCAGCTTCTGGGGGCCCCAAAACATTCAGTACTTC	-	-	TRBV5-4	TRBJ2-4
CASSLGGRWETQYF	TGTGCCAGCAGTCTGGGGGGGAGGTGGGAGACCCAGTACTTC	-	TRBD2	TRBV6-6	TRBJ2-5
CSGRLQGYTEAFF	TGCAGCGGACGACTACAGGGGTACACTGAAGCTTTCTTT	-	TRBD1	TRBV29-1	TRBJ1-1
CASSLRGLGNTEAFF	TGTGCCAGCAGCTTAAGGGGGTTGGGGAACACTGAAGCTTTCTTT	-	-	TRBV7-2	TRBJ1-1
CASTLTGASNTEAFF	TGTGCCAGCACCCTCACAGGGGCTTCGAACACTGAAGCTTTCTTT	-	TRBD1	TRBV6-6	TRBJ1-1
CASSPGQGVAYEQYF	TGTGCCAGCTCACCAGGACAGGGGGTCGCGTACGAGCAGTACTTC	once	TRBD1	TRBV18	TRBJ2-7
CASSFRAYDAASSYNSPLHF	TGTGCCAGCAGTTTCAGGGCTTACGACGCCGCGAGCTCCTATAATTCACCCCTCCACTTT	-	-	TRBV27	TRBJ1-6
CASSFLAGEPDTQYF	TGCGCCAGCAGCTTCCTAGCGGGAGAACCCGATACGCAGTATTTT	-	TRBD2	TRBV5-1	TRBJ2-3
CASSDVASPLHF	TGTGCCAGCAGTGACGTAGCCTCACCCCTCCACTTT	-	-	TRBV2	TRBJ1-6
CAWNAGSSGNTIYF	TGTGCCTGGAATGCCGGTAGCTCTGGAAACACCATATATTTT	-	-	TRBV30	TRBJ1-3
CASSPGRTDQPQHF	TGTGCCAGCTCACCAGGGAGAACGGATCAGCCCCAGCATTTT	-	-	TRBV18	TRBJ1-5